Below are 5 T cell receptor beta chains sequenced from a single sample in a study of vaccination and CD4 T cells after COVID-19. Which antigens these TCRs recognize remains unknown. Treatment denoted: approximately 9-day PBMC culture with coronavirus spike peptide pools or control peptides (ViraFEST assay). Cultured CD4+ T cell DNA underwent sequencing with the Oncomine TCR Beta short-read assay. TCRdb re-derived calls from the PCR reads in MiXCR, one entry per CDR3 protein. Of about 19,000 distinct CDR3 sequences in the sample, 31% were seen once. The sequenced sample consisted of cultured CD4+ T cells from blood. The receptors come from a human donor with COVID-19.

The chain uses TRBV18 and TRBJ1-1; a possible D gene is TRBD1 (5 bases). The germline gives CDR1 KGHSH, CDR2 LQKENI. Trimming left V 2 bases short and J 0 bases short, with 10 bases between. There are 15 residues in the CDR3. The CDR3 DNA is TGTGCCAGCTCACCAAACGGGGGAATGAACACTGAAGCTTTCTTT. Protein sequence: CASSPNGGMNTEAFF.

This clonotype was recorded only once. The chain has TRBV6-2 or TRBV6-3 and TRBJ1-5; tentatively, D is TRBD1 (5 bases). The CDR3 consists of 19 residues. The V gene lost 6 bases and the J gene lost 1 base, with 25 bases spanning the gap. Germline V gives CDR1 MNHEY, CDR2 SVGEGT. Here the CDR3 DNA reads TGTGCCAGCAGGCTCGGTGGTTGGCGACCCGAGGGGAGCAATCAGCCCCAGCATTTT. The encoded protein is CASRLGGWRPEGSNQPQHF.

This clonotype was observed a handful of times. V gene TRBV20-1 combines with J gene TRBJ1-5; 10 nucleotides line up with TRBD1. Trimming at V came to 0 bases and at J to 5 bases, leaving 7 bases not matched to a gene. The CDR3 totals 16 residues. Germline-derived CDR1 and CDR2 are DFQATT and SNEGSKA (reference sequence). The CDR3 loop reads CSARDPRGQGYQPQHF. The CDR3 DNA reads TGCAGTGCTAGAGATCCCCGGGGACAGGGGTATCAGCCCCAGCATTTT.

This chain links TRBV5-1 with TRBJ2-3, with D maybe TRBD2 (7 bases). Trimming stripped 3 bases from V and 7 bases from J, with 15 bases between. The CDR3 has 14 residues. CDR1 and CDR2 from the germline V gene are SGHRS and YFSETQ. Here the CDR3 DNA reads TGCGCCAGCAGCTGGGGGGGGCTCCGGAATACGCAGTATTTT. It translates to CASSWGGLRNTQYF.

Only a few counts were recorded for this clonotype. This sequence joins TRBV20-1 and TRBJ2-1, with 11 nucleotides matching TRBD2. The CDR3 spans 17 residues. Germline CDR1 DFQATT, CDR2 SNEGSKA (reference sequence). The V and J ends lost 0 bases and 10 bases, in that order; junction bases with no gene match: 14. CDR3 in amino acids: CSARDLPLAGAFGEQFF. The CDR3 nucleotides read TGCAGTGCTAGAGATCTTCCACTAGCGGGGGCGTTTGGGGAGCAGTTCTTC.